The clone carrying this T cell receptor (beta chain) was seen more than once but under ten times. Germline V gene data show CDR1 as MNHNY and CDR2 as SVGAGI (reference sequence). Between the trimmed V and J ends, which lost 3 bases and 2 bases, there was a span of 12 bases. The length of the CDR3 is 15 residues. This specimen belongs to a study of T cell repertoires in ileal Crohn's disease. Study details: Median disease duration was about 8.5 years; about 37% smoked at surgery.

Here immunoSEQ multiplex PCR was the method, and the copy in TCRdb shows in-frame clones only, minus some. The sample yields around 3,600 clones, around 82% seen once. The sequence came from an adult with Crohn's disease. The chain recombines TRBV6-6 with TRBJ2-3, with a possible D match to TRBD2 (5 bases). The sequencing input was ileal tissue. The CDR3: CASSYEGKYTDTQYF. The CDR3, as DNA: TGTGCCAGCAGTTATGAGGGCAAATACACAGATACGCAGTATTTT.